This TCR beta chain was sequenced during a study of T-cell reconstitution after alpha-beta-depleted transplantation in children. The V and J ends lost 1 base and 10 bases respectively, with 8 bases between them. CDR1 and CDR2 (germline): SGHTA, FQGNSA. The CDR3 length is 12 residues. This clonotype was seen a few times. Unique molecular identifiers were used in preparing the TCRbeta library. TCRdb reprocessed the PCR reads with MiXCR, giving one entry per CDR3 protein. The sample has approximately 130,000 distinct CDR3 sequences, about a tenth seen once. V and J are TRBV7-2 and TRBJ1-5; D remains ambiguous. The specimen comprised PBMCs, mostly from graft donor cells, sampled 180 days after TCRalphabeta/CD19-depleted stem cell transplant. This clonotype originated in a girl under three years old who had a stem cell transplant for combined immunodeficiency, so the T cells may come from the graft donor. The CDR3 sequence: CASSLGVLPQHF. The CDR3, as DNA: TGTGCCAGCAGCTTAGGGGTTCTTCCCCAGCATTTT.